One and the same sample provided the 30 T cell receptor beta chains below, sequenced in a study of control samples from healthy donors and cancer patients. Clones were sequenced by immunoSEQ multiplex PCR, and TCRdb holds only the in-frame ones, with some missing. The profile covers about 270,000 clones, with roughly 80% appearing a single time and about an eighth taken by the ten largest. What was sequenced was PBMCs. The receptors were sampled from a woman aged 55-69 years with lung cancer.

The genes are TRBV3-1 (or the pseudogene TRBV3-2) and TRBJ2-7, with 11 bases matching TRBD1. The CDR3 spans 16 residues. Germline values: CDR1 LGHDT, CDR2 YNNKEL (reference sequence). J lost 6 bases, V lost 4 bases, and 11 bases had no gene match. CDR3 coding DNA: TGTGCCAGCAGCCTCGGGACAGGGGGACTCCGGCGCGAGCAGTACTTC. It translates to CASSLGTGGLRREQYF.

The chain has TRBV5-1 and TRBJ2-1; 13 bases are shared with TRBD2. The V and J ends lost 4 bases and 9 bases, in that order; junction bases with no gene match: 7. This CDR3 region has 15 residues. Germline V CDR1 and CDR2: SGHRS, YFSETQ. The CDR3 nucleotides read TGCGCCAGCAGCGGACTAGCGGGAGAAGTTAGTGAGCAGTTCTTC. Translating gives CASSGLAGEVSEQFF.

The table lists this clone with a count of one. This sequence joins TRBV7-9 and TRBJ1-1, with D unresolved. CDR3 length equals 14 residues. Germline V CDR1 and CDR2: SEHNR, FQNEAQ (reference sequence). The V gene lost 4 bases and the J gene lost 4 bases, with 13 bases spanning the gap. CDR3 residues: CASSSGGWGTEAFF. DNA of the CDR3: TGTGCCAGCAGCTCCGGAGGGTGGGGCACTGAAGCTTTCTTT.

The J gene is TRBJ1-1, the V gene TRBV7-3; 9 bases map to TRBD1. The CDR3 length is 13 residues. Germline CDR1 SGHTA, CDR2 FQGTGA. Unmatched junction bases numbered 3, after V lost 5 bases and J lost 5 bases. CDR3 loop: CASSRGTGTEAFF. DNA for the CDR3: TGTGCCAGCAGCCGAGGGACAGGGACTGAAGCTTTCTTT.

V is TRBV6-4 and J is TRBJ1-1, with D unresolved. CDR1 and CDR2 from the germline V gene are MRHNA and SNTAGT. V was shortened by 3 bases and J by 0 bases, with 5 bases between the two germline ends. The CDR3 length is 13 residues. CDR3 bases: TGTGCCAGCAGTGAAGGACTGAACACTGAAGCTTTCTTT. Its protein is CASSEGLNTEAFF.

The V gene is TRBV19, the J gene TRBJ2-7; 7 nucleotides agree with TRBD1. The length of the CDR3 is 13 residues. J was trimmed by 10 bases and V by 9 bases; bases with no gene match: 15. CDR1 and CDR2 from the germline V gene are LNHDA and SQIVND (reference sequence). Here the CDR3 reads CASGQDGYTSQYF. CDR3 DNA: TGTGCCAGCGGACAGGATGGGTATACGTCCCAGTACTTC.

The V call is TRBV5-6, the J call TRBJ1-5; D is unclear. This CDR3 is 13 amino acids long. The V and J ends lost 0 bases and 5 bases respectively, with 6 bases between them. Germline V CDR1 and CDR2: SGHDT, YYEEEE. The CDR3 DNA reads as TGTGCCAGCAGCTTGGCCGCCGATCAGCCCCAGCATTTT. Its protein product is CASSLAADQPQHF.

CDR3 sequence: CASSPGTRDYGYTF. The CDR3 region has the DNA TGCGCCAGCAGCCCCGGGACGAGGGACTATGGCTACACCTTC. V gene TRBV5-1 combines with J gene TRBJ1-2; possible D gene TRBD1, 5 bases. The V end was cut by 4 bases, the J end by 3 bases, with 13 bases between. This CDR3 is built from 14 residues. Germline-derived CDR1 and CDR2 are SGHRS and YFSETQ.

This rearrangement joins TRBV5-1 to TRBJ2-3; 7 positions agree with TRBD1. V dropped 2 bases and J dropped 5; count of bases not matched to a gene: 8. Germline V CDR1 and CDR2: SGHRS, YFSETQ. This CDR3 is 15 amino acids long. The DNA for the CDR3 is TGCGCCAGCAGCTTACAGGGGATAGAGATAGATACGCAGTATTTT. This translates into CASSLQGIEIDTQYF.

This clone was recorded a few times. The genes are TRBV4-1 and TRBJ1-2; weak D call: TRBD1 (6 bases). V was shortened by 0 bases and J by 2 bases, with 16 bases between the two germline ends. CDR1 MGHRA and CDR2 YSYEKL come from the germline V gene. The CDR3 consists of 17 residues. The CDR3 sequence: CASSQDGRSGANYGYTF. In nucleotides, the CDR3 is TGCGCCAGCAGCCAAGATGGGAGGTCGGGGGCGAACTATGGCTACACCTTC.

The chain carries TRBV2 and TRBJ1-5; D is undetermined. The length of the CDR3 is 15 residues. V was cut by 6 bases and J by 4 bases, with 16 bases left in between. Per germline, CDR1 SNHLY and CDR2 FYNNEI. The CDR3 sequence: CASRVDITRNQPQHF. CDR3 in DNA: TGTGCCAGCAGAGTCGATATTACTAGAAATCAGCCCCAGCATTTT. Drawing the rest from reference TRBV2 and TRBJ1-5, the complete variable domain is EPEVTQTPSHQVTQMGQEVILRCVPISNHLYFYWYRQILGQKVEFLVSFYNNEISEKSEIFDDQFSVERPDGSNFTLKIRSTKLEDSAMYFCASRVDITRNQPQHFGDGTRLSIL.

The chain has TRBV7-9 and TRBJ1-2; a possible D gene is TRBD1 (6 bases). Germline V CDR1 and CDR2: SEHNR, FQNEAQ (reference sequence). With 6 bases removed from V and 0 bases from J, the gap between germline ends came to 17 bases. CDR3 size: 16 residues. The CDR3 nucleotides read TGTGCCAGCAGTTCTTTGGACAGCGCAGCTAACTATGGCTACACCTTC. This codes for CASSSLDSAANYGYTF.

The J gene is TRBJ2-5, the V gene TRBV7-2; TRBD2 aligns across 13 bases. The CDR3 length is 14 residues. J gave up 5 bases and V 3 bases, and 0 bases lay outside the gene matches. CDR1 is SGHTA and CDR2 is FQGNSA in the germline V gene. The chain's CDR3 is CASSLTSGGETQYF. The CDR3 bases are TGTGCCAGCAGCTTGACTAGCGGGGGGGAGACCCAGTACTTC.

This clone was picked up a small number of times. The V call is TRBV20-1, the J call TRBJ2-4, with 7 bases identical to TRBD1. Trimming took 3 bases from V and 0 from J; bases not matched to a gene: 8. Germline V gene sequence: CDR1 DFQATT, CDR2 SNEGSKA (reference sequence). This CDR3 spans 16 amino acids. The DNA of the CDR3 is TGCAGTGCTAGTTTAGGGGGCTGGCTAGCCAAAAACATTCAGTACTTC. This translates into CSASLGGWLAKNIQYF.

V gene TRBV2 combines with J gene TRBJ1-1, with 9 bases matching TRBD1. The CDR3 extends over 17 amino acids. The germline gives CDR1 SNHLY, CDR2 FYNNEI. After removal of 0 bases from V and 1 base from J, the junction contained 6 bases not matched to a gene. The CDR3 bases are TGTGCCAGCAGTGAAGCTTCCGGGACAGGGCGGAACACTGAAGCTTTCTTT. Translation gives CASSEASGTGRNTEAFF.

CDR3 nucleotide sequence: TGTGCCAGCAGTTTATCAGGGGAGACCCAGTACTTC. This encodes CASSLSGETQYF. V and J are TRBV27 and TRBJ2-5, with D unresolved. Germline-derived CDR1 and CDR2 are MNHEY and SMNVEV (reference sequence). Trimming took off 0 bases at V and 5 bases at J, with 4 bases between the two ends. The CDR3 sequence is 12 residues long.

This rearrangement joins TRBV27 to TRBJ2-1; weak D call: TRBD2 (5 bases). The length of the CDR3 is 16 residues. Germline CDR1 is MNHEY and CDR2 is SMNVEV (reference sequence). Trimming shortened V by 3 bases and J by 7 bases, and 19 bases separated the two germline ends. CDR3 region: CASSFLSPGRANEQFF. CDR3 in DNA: TGTGCCAGCAGTTTTTTAAGCCCCGGGCGGGCTAATGAGCAGTTCTTC.

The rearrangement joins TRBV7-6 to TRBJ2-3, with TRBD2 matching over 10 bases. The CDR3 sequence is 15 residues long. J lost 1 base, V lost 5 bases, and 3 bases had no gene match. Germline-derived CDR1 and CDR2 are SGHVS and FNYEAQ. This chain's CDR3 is CASSKLAGRTDTQYF. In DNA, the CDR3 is TGTGCCAGCAGCAAACTAGCGGGGCGCACAGATACGCAGTATTTT.

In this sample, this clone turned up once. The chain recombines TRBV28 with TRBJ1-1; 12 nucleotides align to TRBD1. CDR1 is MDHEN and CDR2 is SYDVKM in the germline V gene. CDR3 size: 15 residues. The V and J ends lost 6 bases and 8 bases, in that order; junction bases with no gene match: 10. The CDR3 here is CASRTPGTGGREAFF. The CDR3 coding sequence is TGTGCCAGCAGAACCCCGGGGACAGGGGGCAGAGAAGCTTTCTTT. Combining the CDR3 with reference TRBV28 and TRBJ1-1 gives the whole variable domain DVKVTQSSRYLVKRTGEKVFLECVQDMDHENMFWYRQDPGLGLRLIYFSYDVKMKEKGDIPEGYSVSREKKERFSLILESASTNQTSMYLCASRTPGTGGREAFFGQGTRLTVV.

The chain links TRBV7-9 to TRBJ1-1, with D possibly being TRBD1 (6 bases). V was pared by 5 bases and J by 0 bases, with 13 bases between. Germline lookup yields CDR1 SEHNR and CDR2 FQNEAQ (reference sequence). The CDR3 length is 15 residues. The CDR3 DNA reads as TGTGCCAGCAGCCCGTGGACAGACTTGAACACTGAAGCTTTCTTT. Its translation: CASSPWTDLNTEAFF.

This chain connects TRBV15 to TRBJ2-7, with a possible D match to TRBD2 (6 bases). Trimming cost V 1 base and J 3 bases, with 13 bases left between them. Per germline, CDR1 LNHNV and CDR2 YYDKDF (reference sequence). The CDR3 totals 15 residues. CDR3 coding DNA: TGTGCCACCAGCAGAGGCCGGGACTCCTACTACGAGCAGTACTTC. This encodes CATSRGRDSYYEQYF.

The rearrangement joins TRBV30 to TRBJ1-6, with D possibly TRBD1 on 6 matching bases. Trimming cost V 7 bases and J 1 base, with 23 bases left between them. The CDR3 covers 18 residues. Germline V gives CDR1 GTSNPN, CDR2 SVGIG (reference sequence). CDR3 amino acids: CASPKVQGSISYNSPLHF. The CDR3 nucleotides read TGTGCCTCCCCGAAGGTACAGGGATCAATTTCCTATAATTCACCCCTCCACTTT.

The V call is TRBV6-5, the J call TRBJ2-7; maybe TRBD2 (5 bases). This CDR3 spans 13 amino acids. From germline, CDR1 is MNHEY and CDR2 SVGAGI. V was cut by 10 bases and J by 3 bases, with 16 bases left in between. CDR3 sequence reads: CATTRAGYYEQYF. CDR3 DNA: TGTGCCACAACACGGGCGGGTTACTACGAGCAGTACTTC.

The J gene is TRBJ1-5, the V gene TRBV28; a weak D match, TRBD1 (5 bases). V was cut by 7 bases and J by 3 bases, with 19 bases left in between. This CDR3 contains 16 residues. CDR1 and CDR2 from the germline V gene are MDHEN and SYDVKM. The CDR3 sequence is CASTPGGGGNNQPQHF. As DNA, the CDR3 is TGTGCCAGCACCCCGGGGGGGGGAGGGAACAATCAGCCCCAGCATTTT.

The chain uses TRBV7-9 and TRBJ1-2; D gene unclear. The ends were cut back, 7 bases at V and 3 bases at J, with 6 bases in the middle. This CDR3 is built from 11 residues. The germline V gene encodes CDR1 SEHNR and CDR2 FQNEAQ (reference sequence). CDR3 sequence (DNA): TGTGCCAGCAATAATTACTATGGCTACACCTTC. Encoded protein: CASNNYYGYTF.

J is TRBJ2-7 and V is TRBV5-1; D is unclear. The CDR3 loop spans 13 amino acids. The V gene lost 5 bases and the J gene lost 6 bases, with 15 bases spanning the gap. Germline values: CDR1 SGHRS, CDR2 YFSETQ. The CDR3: CASSNAAGPEQYF. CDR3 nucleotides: TGCGCCAGCAGTAATGCGGCAGGCCCCGAGCAGTACTTC.

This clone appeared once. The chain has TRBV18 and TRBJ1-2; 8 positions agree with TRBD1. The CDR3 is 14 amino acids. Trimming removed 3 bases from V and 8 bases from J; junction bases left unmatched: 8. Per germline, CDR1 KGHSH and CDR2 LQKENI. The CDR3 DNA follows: TGTGCCAGCTCACCGGACAGGGTATCTTACGGCTACACCTTC. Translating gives CASSPDRVSYGYTF.

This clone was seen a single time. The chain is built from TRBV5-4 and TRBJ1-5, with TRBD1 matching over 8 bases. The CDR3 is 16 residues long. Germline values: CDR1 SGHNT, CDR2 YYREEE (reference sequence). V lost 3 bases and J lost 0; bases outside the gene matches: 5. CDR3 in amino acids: CASSSWTGNSNQPQHF. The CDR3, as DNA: TGTGCCAGCAGCTCGTGGACAGGGAATAGCAATCAGCCCCAGCATTTT.

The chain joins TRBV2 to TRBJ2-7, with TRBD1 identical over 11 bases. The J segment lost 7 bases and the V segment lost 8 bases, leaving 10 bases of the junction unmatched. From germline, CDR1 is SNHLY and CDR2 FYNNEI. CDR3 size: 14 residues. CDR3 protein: CASAALDRGLEQYF. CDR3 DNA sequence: TGTGCCAGCGCGGCTTTGGACAGGGGGCTAGAGCAGTACTTC.

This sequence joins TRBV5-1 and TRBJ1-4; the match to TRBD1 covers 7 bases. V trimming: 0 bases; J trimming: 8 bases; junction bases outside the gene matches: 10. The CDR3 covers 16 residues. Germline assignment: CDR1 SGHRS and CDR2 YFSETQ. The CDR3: CASSLARGGSGEKLFF. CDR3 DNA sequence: TGCGCCAGCAGCTTGGCCAGGGGGGGTTCTGGAGAAAAACTGTTTTTT.